These T cell receptor beta chains were read from a single sample in a study of blood T cell repertoires in COVID-19. The method was immunoSEQ multiplex PCR; TCRdb's version includes in-frame clones alone and lacks a portion of them. The sample lists about 250,000 clones, approximately 89% occurring once. Source material: peripheral blood. These receptors were collected from a woman aged 60-75 years who had recovered from COVID-19. The CDR3 runs from the conserved cysteine through the conserved F or W. Fields, in order: CDR3 length, J gene, D gene, V gene, clone size, CDR3 protein, CDR3 DNA. The D gene is left open where the match is weak. Some rows mark clone size as missing; the rest say once, few, many or name a class of expanded clone.

len: 13
j_gene: TRBJ1-5
d_gene: TRBD1
v_gene: TRBV6-5
abundance: .
CDR3aa: CASRWDRNQPQHF
CDR3nt: TGTGCCAGCAGATGGGACAGGAATCAGCCCCAGCATTTT

len: 14
j_gene: TRBJ1-2
d_gene: TRBD1
v_gene: TRBV4-3
abundance: .
CDR3aa: CASSQVITGGGYTF
CDR3nt: TGCGCCAGCAGCCAAGTTATAACAGGGGGAGGCTACACCTTC

len: 14
j_gene: TRBJ2-1
d_gene: TRBD2
v_gene: TRBV4-2
abundance: .
CDR3aa: CASSTGTRFDEQFF
CDR3nt: TGTGCCAGCAGCACCGGGACTAGGTTCGATGAGCAGTTCTTC

len: 14
j_gene: TRBJ2-7
d_gene: TRBD1
v_gene: TRBV5-1
abundance: .
CDR3aa: CASRTQGDSYEQYF
CDR3nt: TGCGCCAGCAGAACCCAGGGGGATTCCTACGAGCAGTACTTC

len: 15
j_gene: TRBJ1-6
d_gene: TRBD1
v_gene: TRBV7-8
abundance: .
CDR3aa: CASTVWDRVKSPLHF
CDR3nt: TGTGCCAGCACCGTCTGGGACAGGGTCAAATCACCCCTCCACTTT

len: 13
j_gene: TRBJ1-5
d_gene: .
v_gene: TRBV6-5
abundance: many
CDR3aa: CASSLELNQPQHF
CDR3nt: TGTGCCAGCAGCCTGGAGTTGAATCAGCCCCAGCATTTT

len: 14
j_gene: TRBJ1-2
d_gene: .
v_gene: TRBV21-1
abundance: .
CDR3aa: CASSKRGRKVSYTF
CDR3nt: TGTGCCAGCAGCAAAAGGGGGCGCAAGGTAAGCTACACCTTC

len: 16
j_gene: TRBJ2-7
d_gene: .
v_gene: TRBV5-1
abundance: .
CDR3aa: CASSAQGTHAFYEQYF
CDR3nt: TGCGCCAGCAGCGCGCAGGGAACCCACGCTTTTTACGAGCAGTACTTC

len: 16
j_gene: TRBJ2-1
d_gene: .
v_gene: TRBV7-2
abundance: .
CDR3aa: CASSNRPGGIYNEQFF
CDR3nt: TGTGCCAGCAGCAACCGCCCCGGGGGAATATACAATGAGCAGTTCTTC

len: 15
j_gene: TRBJ1-2
d_gene: .
v_gene: TRBV6-4
abundance: .
CDR3aa: CASSEGGGSNYGYTF
CDR3nt: TGTGCCAGCAGTGAAGGCGGAGGGTCTAACTATGGCTACACCTTC

len: 8
j_gene: TRBJ2-1
d_gene: .
v_gene: TRBV10-2
abundance: .
CDR3aa: CASQEQFF
CDR3nt: TGCGCCAGCCAGGAGCAGTTCTTC

len: 11
j_gene: TRBJ1-2
d_gene: .
v_gene: TRBV6-2/TRBV6-3
abundance: .
CDR3aa: CASSYVYGYTF
CDR3nt: TGTGCCAGCAGTTACGTATATGGCTACACCTTC

len: 11
j_gene: TRBJ2-1
d_gene: .
v_gene: TRBV20-1
abundance: .
CDR3aa: CSASFGSAQFF
CDR3nt: TGCAGTGCTAGTTTCGGGAGTGCGCAGTTCTTC

len: 14
j_gene: TRBJ1-6
d_gene: .
v_gene: TRBV27
abundance: .
CDR3aa: CASTPRQDNSPLHF
CDR3nt: TGTGCCAGCACACCAAGACAGGATAATTCACCCCTCCACTTT

len: 14
j_gene: TRBJ2-3
d_gene: .
v_gene: TRBV9
abundance: .
CDR3aa: CASSVVSGADTQYF
CDR3nt: TGTGCCAGCAGCGTAGTGTCGGGGGCAGATACGCAGTATTTT

len: 16
j_gene: TRBJ2-1
d_gene: .
v_gene: TRBV9
abundance: once
CDR3aa: CASSARGMSSYNEQFF
CDR3nt: TGTGCCAGCAGCGCCCGAGGGATGAGCTCCTACAATGAGCAGTTCTTC

len: 15
j_gene: TRBJ1-4
d_gene: .
v_gene: TRBV18
abundance: .
CDR3aa: CASSTTGSYNEKLFF
CDR3nt: TGTGCCAGCTCAACTACAGGGAGCTATAATGAAAAACTGTTTTTT

len: 13
j_gene: TRBJ1-1
d_gene: .
v_gene: TRBV6-5
abundance: .
CDR3aa: CASTPGGDTEAFF
CDR3nt: TGTGCCAGCACACCCGGCGGGGACACTGAAGCTTTCTTT

len: 14
j_gene: TRBJ1-2
d_gene: .
v_gene: TRBV7-9
abundance: .
CDR3aa: CANNIMEGPTGYTF
CDR3nt: TGTGCCAACAACATAATGGAGGGACCAACGGGCTACACCTTC

len: 14
j_gene: TRBJ1-5
d_gene: TRBD1
v_gene: TRBV6-2/TRBV6-3
abundance: .
CDR3aa: CASSRTGLNQPQHF
CDR3nt: TGTGCCAGCAGTCGGACAGGGTTGAATCAGCCCCAGCATTTT

len: 21
j_gene: TRBJ2-3
d_gene: TRBD2
v_gene: TRBV18
abundance: .
CDR3aa: CASSFGQLAGGPPGGTDTQYF
CDR3nt: TGTGCCAGCTCCTTCGGTCAACTAGCGGGGGGACCTCCGGGCGGCACAGATACGCAGTATTTT

len: 16
j_gene: TRBJ2-6
d_gene: .
v_gene: TRBV11-1
abundance: once
CDR3aa: CASTRGLFSGANVLTF
CDR3nt: TGTGCCAGCACCAGAGGGTTATTCTCTGGGGCCAACGTCCTGACTTTC

len: 12
j_gene: TRBJ1-6
d_gene: .
v_gene: TRBV6-1
abundance: .
CDR3aa: CASRGGNSPLHF
CDR3nt: TGTGCCAGCCGGGGAGGGAATTCACCCCTCCACTTT

len: 13
j_gene: TRBJ1-2
d_gene: .
v_gene: TRBV12-5
abundance: .
CDR3aa: CASGLDSIGGYTF
CDR3nt: TGTGCTAGTGGTTTGGACAGTATTGGAGGCTACACCTTC

len: 15
j_gene: TRBJ2-1
d_gene: .
v_gene: TRBV6-5
abundance: once
CDR3aa: CASSYSADSYNEQFF
CDR3nt: TGTGCCAGCAGTTATAGCGCGGACTCCTACAATGAGCAGTTCTTC

len: 13
j_gene: TRBJ1-5
d_gene: .
v_gene: TRBV6-5
abundance: .
CDR3aa: CASSYSEGQPQHF
CDR3nt: TGTGCCAGCAGTTACTCAGAGGGCCAGCCCCAGCATTTT

len: 14
j_gene: TRBJ2-7
d_gene: .
v_gene: TRBV6-5
abundance: .
CDR3aa: CASSYDPNLREQYF
CDR3nt: TGTGCCAGCAGTTATGATCCCAACCTACGTGAGCAGTACTTC

len: 13
j_gene: TRBJ2-3
d_gene: .
v_gene: TRBV5-1
abundance: .
CDR3aa: CASNQGSTDTQYF
CDR3nt: TGCGCCAGCAACCAGGGAAGCACAGATACGCAGTATTTT